Sequencing of this T cell receptor beta chain was carried out in a study of cytomegalovirus exposure and HLA in healthy donors. General observations from the study: Within the approximately 130 validation repertoires, first-cohort TCR clusters tended to co-occur, according to a later analysis. Many donors shared some public TCRs, even though most TCR sequences were rare. The listing of 150 to 200 TCR beta chains classed them as cytomegalovirus-associated.

With regard to this clone: Its specificity is unknown.

The donors were in the roughly 120-subject validation cohort; that cohort was separate from the roughly 700-subject first cohort. V lost 0 bases and J 6 bases, leaving 18 bases between the germline ends. Germline loops: CDR1 SGDLS, CDR2 YYNGEE. The CDR3 consists of 17 residues. Produced via immunoSEQ multiplex PCR; TCRdb's table is partial and in-frame only. The sample holds under 400,000 clones, 80% to 90% seen once. This sequence was found in a woman between 18 and 29 years old in good health and CMV-seronegative. Input material: PBMCs. The chain has TRBV9 and TRBJ2-2; D might be TRBD2 (6 bases). CDR3 sequence: CASSVGGLSLYSGELFF. The DNA of the CDR3 is TGTGCCAGCAGCGTAGGGGGACTGTCCCTTTACTCCGGGGAGCTGTTTTTT.